These 5 T cell receptor beta chains came from one sample sequenced in a study of cytomegalovirus exposure and HLA in healthy donors. PCR was performed using 60 Vbeta and 13 Jbeta primers. The method was immunoSEQ multiplex PCR; TCRdb's version includes in-frame clones alone and lacks a portion of them. Of roughly 160,000 clones listed, more than 65% are singletons. Sequenced: PBMCs. The receptors were gathered from a woman in her 30s in good health and CMV-seronegative.

This chain joins TRBV19 and TRBJ1-1; D unresolved. V lost 3 bases, J lost 0 bases, and 8 bases lay in between. CDR1 and CDR2 from the germline V gene are LNHDA and SQIVND (reference sequence). This CDR3 is 14 amino acids long. The CDR3 loop is CASSIRELNTEAFF. The CDR3 nucleotides read TGTGCCAGTAGTATCCGGGAACTGAACACTGAAGCTTTCTTT.

The CDR3 region has the DNA TGTGCCAGCAGTATCTTAGTACTACCCTACGAGCAGTACTTC. Residues: CASSILVLPYEQYF. The V gene is TRBV7-2, the J gene TRBJ2-5; D unresolved. The last part of the DNA fits TRBJ2-7 better; the J call may be wrong. CDR3 length: 14 amino acids. Germline V CDR1 and CDR2: SGHTA, FQGNSA.

V usage is TRBV5-1 and J usage is TRBJ1-2, with D maybe TRBD1 (5 bases). V was clipped by 0 bases and J by 6 bases, with 12 bases between them. This CDR3 has 14 amino acids. Germline-derived CDR1 and CDR2 are SGHRS and YFSETQ. The CDR3 DNA is TGCGCCAGCAGCTTGGCCGGACACCCGGATGGCTACACCTTC. It codes for CASSLAGHPDGYTF.

This clone was seen once. The chain has TRBV7-3 and TRBJ2-1; 10 bases map to TRBD2. Germline V gives CDR1 SGHTA, CDR2 FQGTGA. V lost 5 bases, J lost 7 bases, and 17 bases stayed unmatched. The CDR3 has 18 residues. DNA of the CDR3: TGTGCCAGCAGCCCTGGCGGGACTAGCGTCCGGAAGGGGAATGAGCAGTTCTTC. Translating it yields CASSPGGTSVRKGNEQFF.

This sequence joins TRBV29-1 and TRBJ1-1; D remains unclear. The CDR3 runs to 13 residues. Germline CDR1 and CDR2: SQVTM and ANQGSEA. Trimming pared 5 bases from V and 4 bases from J, leaving 14 bases between. The CDR3 loop reads CSVWRGPSTEAFF. The CDR3 coding sequence is TGCAGCGTTTGGCGGGGTCCGAGCACTGAAGCTTTCTTT. The whole variable domain, filled in from reference TRBV29-1 and TRBJ1-1, reads SAVISQKPSRDICQRGTSLTIQCQVDSQVTMMFWYRQQPGQSLTLIATANQGSEATYESGFVIDKFPISRPNLTFSTLTVSNMSPEDSSIYLCSVWRGPSTEAFFGQGTRLTVV.